Given below is one TCR beta chain in context. The entry originates in a study of blood T cell repertoires in COVID-19. Profiling relied on immunoSEQ multiplex PCR, and the TCRdb table lists in-frame clones only, not all of them. This sample carries about 63,000 clones, approximately 87% of them seen once, and the ten largest clones take approximately 5%. Germline V CDR1 and CDR2: LNHDA, SQIVND (reference sequence). The trim removed 5 bases at V and 8 bases at J, leaving 8 bases unmatched. This CDR3 is 14 amino acids long. This sequence originates from a man aged 50-59 years with active COVID-19. Sequenced input: peripheral blood. This chain links TRBV19 with TRBJ2-1, with 8 bases that match TRBD1. The CDR3 DNA sequence: TGTGCCAGTAGTGCTTTGACAGGGGACGATGAGCAGTTCTTC. Residues: CASSALTGDDEQFF.